A single sample is the source of the 9 T cell receptor beta chains below, sequenced in a study of blood T cell repertoires in COVID-19. Method: immunoSEQ multiplex PCR; TCRdb's copy keeps in-frame clones and lacks some. This sample has 150,000 to 200,000 clones, with around 82% found just once. The sample comprised PBMCs or T cells enriched from blood (not recorded which). These receptors originate from a woman aged 45-59 years with acute COVID-19.

The rearrangement links TRBV4-1 to TRBJ1-4, with D possibly matching TRBD1 (5 bases). V was trimmed by 1 base and J by 0 bases, leaving 9 bases between them. The CDR3 is made up of 16 amino acids. Germline V gene data show CDR1 as MGHRA and CDR2 as YSYEKL. Here the CDR3 reads CASSQVARATNEKLFF. CDR3 DNA: TGCGCCAGCAGCCAAGTCGCCAGGGCAACTAATGAAAAACTGTTTTTT.

V usage is TRBV6-6 and J usage is TRBJ2-5; perhaps TRBD2 as D (6 bases). Trimming removed 8 bases at V and 5 bases at J, with 15 bases between. The CDR3 contains 13 residues. The germline gives CDR1 MNHNY, CDR2 SVGAGI (reference sequence). In DNA form, the CDR3 reads TGTGCCAGCTCTCGGGGAGGAGGGGAGACCCAGTACTTC. It codes for CASSRGGGETQYF.

The CDR3 spells CASSSSRDTEAFF. DNA for the CDR3: TGTGCCAGTAGTTCCTCCAGGGACACTGAAGCTTTCTTT. The chain combines TRBV19 with TRBJ1-1; a weak D match, TRBD1 (5 bases). This CDR3 has 13 residues. Per germline, CDR1 LNHDA and CDR2 SQIVND (reference sequence). The V gene lost 5 bases and the J gene lost 3 bases, with 10 bases spanning the gap.

This clone has a handful of counts. This chain links TRBV19 with TRBJ1-5; unclear D gene. With 1 base removed from V and 1 base from J, the gap between germline ends came to 17 bases. CDR3 size: 18 residues. CDR1 is LNHDA, CDR2 SQIVND, per germline (reference sequence). In DNA, the CDR3 is TGTGCCAGTAGTATAGGGCGGCCTACGGGTATAAGCAATCAGCCCCAGCATTTT. This translates into CASSIGRPTGISNQPQHF.

V usage is TRBV6-6 and J usage is TRBJ1-2; D possibly corresponds to TRBD1 (5 bases). Trimming shortened V by 6 bases and J by 5 bases, and 13 bases separated the two germline ends. Per the germline V gene, CDR1 is MNHNY and CDR2 is SVGAGI (reference sequence). The CDR3 is made up of 13 amino acids. Here the CDR3 DNA reads TGTGCCAGCAGCAAAAGCCAGGGTTATGGCTACACCTTC. It translates to CASSKSQGYGYTF.

The chain is built from TRBV7-9 and TRBJ1-4; 9 bases map to TRBD1. With V trimmed by 2 bases and J by 7 bases, 5 bases remained unmatched. Germline V lookup: CDR1 SEHNR, CDR2 FQNEAQ (reference sequence). This CDR3 has 15 amino acids. DNA of the CDR3: TGTGCCAGCAGCTTAACCGGGACAGGGAGTGAAAAACTGTTTTTT. Translated: CASSLTGTGSEKLFF.

This chain connects TRBV18 to TRBJ2-3; the match to TRBD2 covers 8 bases. The germline CDR1 and CDR2 sequences are KGHSH and LQKENI. V gave up 2 bases and J gave up 4 bases; unmatched junction bases: 5. The CDR3 contains 15 residues. CDR3 bases: TGTGCCAGCTCACCAACAGTCGGGGGGGCAGATACGCAGTATTTT. Translated, it gives CASSPTVGGADTQYF.

CDR3 sequence: CASSQAASGDGSYNEQFF. The CDR3, as DNA: TGTGCCAGCAGCCAAGCCGCTAGCGGGGATGGGTCCTACAATGAGCAGTTCTTC. V is TRBV4-2 and J is TRBJ2-1; 9 positions match TRBD2. The V segment lost 1 base and the J segment 1 base; nucleotides outside the gene matches: 8. The V gene's germline CDR1 is LGHNA and CDR2 YNFKEQ. This CDR3 has 18 residues.

The chain links TRBV27 to TRBJ1-2; possibly TRBD1 for D (5 bases). The CDR3 consists of 13 residues. V was clipped by 8 bases and J by 8 bases, with 18 bases between them. Germline CDR1 MNHEY, CDR2 SMNVEV (reference sequence). CDR3 bases: TGTGCCAGCTCCCCGGGGGGTGTCAGCGGCTACACCTTC. This gives the protein CASSPGGVSGYTF.